The clone carrying this T cell receptor (beta chain) appeared many times. The antigen remains unidentified. The CDR3 is 15 amino acids. Trimming took 1 base from V and 4 from J, leaving 12 bases between them. Germline V lookup: CDR1 SGHKS, CDR2 YYEKEE (reference sequence). The sample is drawn from a study of CD8 T cells in ankylosing spondylitis. Generation of TCR beta libraries employed quantitative 5'-RACE incorporating molecular barcodes. TCRdb passed the 5' RACE reads through MiXCR, listing each CDR3 protein once. The sample includes about 150,000 distinct CDR3 sequences, 9.5% to 12% of them seen just once. Findings and limits, study-wide: As reported, disease-linked clones showed significant enrichment in matched ankylosing spondylitis synovial fluid. Relatively scarce in peripheral blood, disease-linked clones were CD8+.

The sequence derives from a female donor with ankylosing spondylitis or in good health (not recorded which). Sample: blood, either unsorted or a sorted T cell fraction (not recorded which). V gene TRBV5-5 combines with J gene TRBJ2-1; no clear D. The CDR3 is CASSLSPSLYNEQFF. The CDR3 nucleotides are TGTGCCAGCAGCTTGAGCCCCTCGCTGTACAATGAGCAGTTCTTC.